One and the same sample provided the 25 T cell receptor beta chains below, sequenced in a study of response to subunit inactivated influenza vaccine. MiXCR, applied by TCRdb to the RT-PCR reads, yields one record per CDR3 protein. The table has about 800,000 distinct CDR3 sequences, less than 25% seen once. Sequenced here: PBMCs from blood, sampled 4 to 6 days after vaccination. All receptors derive from a man aged 50 to 59 who received an inactivated influenza vaccine.

J is TRBJ2-1 and V is TRBV6-2 or TRBV6-3; the match to TRBD2 covers 10 bases. CDR1 and CDR2 from the germline V gene are MNHEY and SVGEGT. V lost 6 bases to trimming and J lost 3 bases; unmatched junction nucleotides: 2. CDR3 length: 14 residues. DNA for the CDR3: TGTGCCAGCAGGGAGCGGGGGGGCTACAATGAGCAGTTCTTC. Translation gives CASRERGGYNEQFF.

The chain couples TRBV11-2 to TRBJ2-1, with 10 bases that match TRBD2. CDR3 length: 15 residues. J was trimmed by 6 bases and V by 3 bases; bases with no gene match: 5. Per the germline V gene, CDR1 is SGHAT and CDR2 is FQNNGV. The CDR3 nucleotides are TGTGCCAGCAGCTTGAGCGGGAGGGCCAGCAATGAGCAGTTCTTC. Protein: CASSLSGRASNEQFF.

The chain has TRBV12-3 or TRBV12-4 and TRBJ2-3, with a possible D match to TRBD2 (5 bases). Trimming took 6 bases from V and 5 from J, leaving 15 bases between them. The CDR3 runs 14 residues. This CDR3 reads CASSRTRSLDTQYF. CDR3 in DNA: TGTGCCAGCAGCCGTACTAGGTCGTTAGATACGCAGTATTTT.

This clonotype came up a few times. The rearrangement joins TRBV7-9 to TRBJ1-2; 9 bases are a match to TRBD1. V lost 6 bases, J lost 7 bases, and 12 bases stayed unmatched. The CDR3 extends over 15 amino acids. Germline-derived CDR1 and CDR2 are SEHNR and FQNEAQ (reference sequence). In nucleotides, the CDR3 is TGTGCCAGCAGGGGACAGGGTACCCTTGCTTCTGGCTACACCTTC. Its protein is CASRGQGTLASGYTF.

The J gene is TRBJ2-2, the V gene TRBV5-1; D might be TRBD2 (6 bases). Trimming took 4 bases from V and 0 from J, leaving 13 bases between them. Germline values: CDR1 SGHRS, CDR2 YFSETQ. The CDR3 runs 16 residues. CDR3 sequence reads: CASSNVEGSNTGELFF. The DNA for the CDR3 is TGCGCCAGCAGCAACGTGGAGGGCTCGAACACCGGGGAGCTGTTTTTT.

The V gene is TRBV6-6, the J gene TRBJ1-5; D unresolved. With 5 bases removed from V and 1 base from J, the gap between germline ends came to 6 bases. Per germline, CDR1 MNHNY and CDR2 SVGAGI (reference sequence). CDR3 size: 13 residues. The CDR3 protein is CASSQQSNQPQHF. CDR3 sequence (DNA): TGTGCCAGCAGTCAACAGAGCAATCAGCCCCAGCATTTT.

In its sample, this clonotype was seen a few times. The chain couples TRBV20-1 to TRBJ2-5; D remains ambiguous. The V and J ends lost 4 bases and 2 bases respectively, with 8 bases between them. Germline V gene sequence: CDR1 DFQATT, CDR2 SNEGSKA (reference sequence). The CDR3 extends over 12 amino acids. The CDR3 DNA reads TGCAGTGCTACAAAAATACAAGAGACCCAGTACTTC. Translated, it gives CSATKIQETQYF.

The chain links TRBV12-5 to TRBJ2-2, with D unresolved. CDR1 and CDR2 (germline): LGHNT, FRNRAP. The CDR3 is 15 residues long. The ends were cut back, 3 bases at V and 0 bases at J, with 8 bases in the middle. The CDR3 DNA follows: TGTGCTAGTGGTTTCTGGAGCTCGAACACCGGGGAGCTGTTTTTT. Amino acids: CASGFWSSNTGELFF.

J is TRBJ2-6 and V is TRBV6-5; no reliable D call. CDR3 length: 13 residues. V was shortened by 4 bases and J by 5 bases, with 6 bases between the two germline ends. CDR1 and CDR2 (germline): MNHEY, SVGAGI. The CDR3 DNA reads TGTGCCAGCAGTTCGGGTTGGGCCAACGTCCTGACTTTC. Translating it yields CASSSGWANVLTF.

The V gene is TRBV6-2 or TRBV6-3, the J gene TRBJ1-1, with a tentative D call TRBD1 (5 bases). Germline V CDR1 and CDR2: MNHEY, SVGEGT. The CDR3 covers 12 residues. Trimming removed 6 bases from V and 3 bases from J, with 8 bases in between. CDR3 sequence (DNA): TGTGCCAGCAGGGCAGGGTACACTGAAGCTTTCTTT. It codes for CASRAGYTEAFF.

This clonotype was seen a handful of times. This chain uses TRBV4-1 with TRBJ2-7; D remains ambiguous. With 0 bases removed from V and 6 bases from J, the gap between germline ends came to 3 bases. Germline assignment: CDR1 MGHRA and CDR2 YSYEKL. The CDR3 is 11 amino acids. The CDR3 DNA reads as TGCGCCAGCAGCCAAGATGGCGAGCAGTACTTC. Protein product: CASSQDGEQYF.

This clonotype was picked up a small number of times. J is TRBJ2-2 and V is TRBV7-2, with no clear D. CDR1 is SGHTA and CDR2 is FQGNSA in the germline V gene. This CDR3 is built from 14 residues. Trimming shortened V by 5 bases and J by 4 bases, and 11 bases separated the two germline ends. The CDR3 reads CASSRSSGTGELFF. The CDR3 nucleotides are TGTGCCAGCAGCCGAAGCTCGGGCACCGGGGAGCTGTTTTTT.

This rearrangement joins TRBV6-1 to TRBJ2-2; D might be TRBD1 (6 bases). The CDR3 length is 17 residues. The germline V and J ends were trimmed by 4 bases and 3 bases, with 18 bases remaining between them. CDR1 MNHNS and CDR2 SASEGT come from the germline V gene. CDR3 coding DNA: TGTGCCAGCAGTGCCACGTGGTGGACAGCATACACCGGGGAGCTGTTTTTT. It translates to CASSATWWTAYTGELFF.

The chain combines TRBV4-1 with TRBJ2-7, with D tentatively TRBD1 (6 bases). Germline lookup yields CDR1 MGHRA and CDR2 YSYEKL. V dropped 3 bases and J dropped 2 bases, with 14 bases sitting between them. This CDR3 region has 15 residues. CDR3 sequence (DNA): TGCGCCAGCAGCCACTTAAACAGGGAGCCCTACGAGCAGTACTTC. It specifies CASSHLNREPYEQYF.

This clonotype was recorded a few times. The chain carries TRBV5-1 and TRBJ2-7; a weak D match, TRBD2 (7 bases). The CDR3 loop spans 15 amino acids. The V end lost 3 bases, the J end lost 2 bases, and 15 bases lay between the germline ends. Per germline, CDR1 SGHRS and CDR2 YFSETQ. Here the CDR3 reads CASSSGGGLPYEQYF. The CDR3 DNA reads TGCGCCAGCAGCTCAGGAGGGGGACTACCCTACGAGCAGTACTTC.

The chain uses TRBV7-9 and TRBJ1-2; 9 positions agree with TRBD1. This CDR3 has 14 residues. CDR1 SEHNR and CDR2 FQNEAQ come from the germline V gene (reference sequence). V lost 5 bases to trimming and J lost 6 bases; unmatched junction nucleotides: 7. The CDR3 sequence: CASSDTGQGNGYTF. The CDR3 DNA sequence: TGTGCCAGCAGCGACACTGGACAGGGGAATGGCTACACCTTC.

The V call is TRBV13, the J call TRBJ2-2; possible D gene TRBD1, 5 bases. CDR1 and CDR2 (germline): PRHDT, FYEKMQ (reference sequence). The CDR3 covers 17 residues. V lost 2 bases and J lost 0, with 13 bases in between. The CDR3 reads CASSLFTQGTNTGELFF. CDR3 DNA sequence: TGTGCCAGCAGCTTATTTACCCAGGGAACGAACACCGGGGAGCTGTTTTTT.

The V and J genes are TRBV20-1 and TRBJ2-3, with unresolved D. This CDR3 comprises 12 residues. V lost 3 bases and J lost 5, with 9 bases in between. CDR1 DFQATT and CDR2 SNEGSKA come from the germline V gene (reference sequence). The CDR3 nucleotides read TGCAGTGCTAGTGAGACTCGAGATACGCAGTATTTT. It codes for CSASETRDTQYF.

The CDR3 sequence: CASSYNRAGGGTDTQYF. The CDR3 DNA is TGTGCCAGCAGCTATAATAGAGCGGGTGGCGGCACAGATACGCAGTATTTT. The J gene is TRBJ2-3, the V gene TRBV7-9, with D possibly TRBD2 on 6 matching bases. The CDR3 spans 17 residues. Germline CDR1 is SEHNR and CDR2 is FQNEAQ (reference sequence). Trimming pared 4 bases from V and 1 base from J, leaving 18 bases between.

J is TRBJ1-6 and V is TRBV10-3; 8 nucleotides line up with TRBD1. With 4 bases clipped from V and 8 bases from J, the junction kept 19 bases outside the gene matches. This CDR3 is 19 amino acids long. Looked up from germline, CDR1 is ENHRY and CDR2 is SYGVKD. The CDR3 loop is CAISVGLISGDRTHSPLHF. The CDR3 DNA sequence: TGTGCCATCAGTGTGGGGCTGATCTCCGGGGACAGGACGCATTCACCCCTCCACTTT.

V usage is TRBV3-1 and J usage is TRBJ1-2; no clear D. The CDR3 totals 12 residues. The germline gives CDR1 LGHDT, CDR2 YNNKEL (reference sequence). V lost 1 base to trimming and J lost 12 bases, with 12 bases between them. The CDR3 DNA is TGTGCCAGCAGCCAAGGAGTCTCGGCGCACACCTTC. Its protein is CASSQGVSAHTF. Combining the CDR3 with reference TRBV3-1 and TRBJ1-2 gives the whole variable domain DTAVSQTPKYLVTQMGNDKSIKCEQNLGHDTMYWYKQDSKKFLKIMFSYNNKELIINETVPNRFSPKSPDKAHLNLHINSLELGDSAVYFCASSQGVSAHTFGSGTRLTVV.

The table lists this clonotype with many counts. The junction departs from germline at one end; a sequencing error may be responsible. The rearrangement joins TRBV4-3 to TRBJ2-1; D is perhaps TRBD2 (5 bases). The CDR3 sequence is 13 residues long. The germline CDR1 and CDR2 sequences are LGHNA and YSLEER. The CDR3 region is CASSQESGNEQFF. CDR3 nucleotide sequence: TGTGCCAGCAGCCAGGAGTCGGGGAATGAGCAGTTCTTC.

This clonotype appeared a few times. The J gene is TRBJ2-3, the V gene TRBV6-1; TRBD1 is a possible D gene (5 bases). V lost 6 bases and J 2 bases, leaving 12 bases between the germline ends. CDR1 MNHNS and CDR2 SASEGT come from the germline V gene. This CDR3 region has 14 residues. The DNA of the CDR3 is TGTGCCAGCAGACGACAGACGGACACAGATACGCAGTATTTT. This translates into CASRRQTDTDTQYF.

V is TRBV3-1 and J is TRBJ1-1; 8 bases are shared with TRBD1. Trimming took 3 bases from V and 8 from J; bases not matched to a gene: 5. CDR1 is LGHDT and CDR2 is YNNKEL in the germline V gene (reference sequence). The CDR3 runs to 13 residues. The CDR3 bases are TGTGCCAGCAGCCACGGACAGGGAGGGGAAGCTTTCTTT. This encodes CASSHGQGGEAFF.

The chain employs TRBV4-3 and TRBJ2-1; TRBD1 is a possible D gene (6 bases). The germline gives CDR1 LGHNA, CDR2 YSLEER. The germline V and J ends were trimmed by 1 base and 1 base, with 20 bases remaining between them. The CDR3 is made up of 19 amino acids. The CDR3 DNA sequence: TGCGCCAGCAGCCAAGGTCCCGGATGGGGACAAGGATCCTACAATGAGCAGTTCTTC. This gives the protein CASSQGPGWGQGSYNEQFF.